Shown below are 6 T cell receptor beta chains from a single sample sequenced in a study of cytomegalovirus exposure and HLA in healthy donors. The primer mix had 60 Vbeta and 13 Jbeta primers. The method was immunoSEQ multiplex PCR; TCRdb's version includes in-frame clones alone and lacks a portion of them. This sample's clone table lists over 100,000 clones. Sequences were obtained from PBMCs. The receptors originated from a man younger than 45 in good health and CMV-seronegative.

J is TRBJ2-3 and V is TRBV19; 8 bases line up with TRBD1. The CDR3 length is 16 residues. Germline V lookup: CDR1 LNHDA, CDR2 SQIVND (reference sequence). The trim removed 0 bases at V and 7 bases at J, leaving 9 bases unmatched. CDR3 sequence (DNA): TGTGCCAGTAGTATAGAAGGGGCTACAGGGGGGAATACGCAGTATTTT. Amino acid sequence: CASSIEGATGGNTQYF.

The chain couples TRBV7-9 to TRBJ2-5; 9 nucleotides match TRBD2. Per the germline V gene, CDR1 is SEHNR and CDR2 is FQNEAQ (reference sequence). The CDR3 extends over 15 amino acids. V lost 5 bases, J lost 5 bases, and 9 bases stayed unmatched. DNA for the CDR3: TGTGCCAGCAGCCCCCCGGCGGGGGGGTGGGAGACCCAGTACTTC. Translating gives CASSPPAGGWETQYF.

This sequence joins TRBV11-2 and TRBJ2-5; unclear D gene. CDR1 and CDR2 (germline): SGHAT, FQNNGV. The V end was cut by 1 base, the J end by 3 bases, with 9 bases between. This CDR3 has 14 residues. CDR3: CASSLASGEETQYF. The CDR3 DNA reads as TGTGCCAGCAGCTTAGCCTCAGGTGAAGAGACCCAGTACTTC.

The chain recombines TRBV7-2 with TRBJ2-1, with TRBD2 matching over 7 bases. This CDR3 has 14 amino acids. Germline V gene lookup returns CDR1 SGHTA and CDR2 FQGNSA. V was pared by 7 bases and J by 6 bases, with 9 bases of the junction left unmatched. The CDR3 DNA is TGTGCCAGCACCTTGGGGGACTACCTCAATGAGCAGTTCTTC. It codes for CASTLGDYLNEQFF. Using reference TRBV7-2 and TRBJ2-1 for the parts outside the CDR3, the full variable domain is GAGVSQSPSNKVTEKGKDVELRCDPISGHTALYWYRQSLGQGLEFLIYFQGNSAPDKSGLPSDRFSAERTGGSVSTLTIQRTQQEDSAVYLCASTLGDYLNEQFFGPGTRLTVL.

The chain recombines TRBV2 with TRBJ2-6; the match to TRBD1 covers 7 bases. From germline, CDR1 is SNHLY and CDR2 FYNNEI. The CDR3 contains 15 residues. Trimming at V came to 5 bases and at J to 2 bases, leaving 3 bases not matched to a gene. The CDR3 sequence is CASSRDRAGANVLTF. CDR3 in DNA: TGTGCCAGCAGTAGGGACAGAGCTGGGGCCAACGTCCTGACTTTC. The complete variable domain, with remaining parts taken from reference TRBV2 and TRBJ2-6, reads EPEVTQTPSHQVTQMGQEVILRCVPISNHLYFYWYRQILGQKVEFLVSFYNNEISEKSEIFDDQFSVERPDGSNFTLKIRSTKLEDSAMYFCASSRDRAGANVLTFGAGSRLTVL.

The chain uses TRBV7-8 and TRBJ1-1; 7 bases map to TRBD1. Germline-derived CDR1 and CDR2 are SGHVS and FQNEAQ. V shed 5 bases, J shed 3 bases, and the junction held 3 bases outside the gene matches. The length of the CDR3 is 13 residues. CDR3 residues: CASSPDRDTEAFF. For the CDR3, the DNA is TGTGCCAGCAGCCCAGACAGGGACACTGAAGCTTTCTTT.